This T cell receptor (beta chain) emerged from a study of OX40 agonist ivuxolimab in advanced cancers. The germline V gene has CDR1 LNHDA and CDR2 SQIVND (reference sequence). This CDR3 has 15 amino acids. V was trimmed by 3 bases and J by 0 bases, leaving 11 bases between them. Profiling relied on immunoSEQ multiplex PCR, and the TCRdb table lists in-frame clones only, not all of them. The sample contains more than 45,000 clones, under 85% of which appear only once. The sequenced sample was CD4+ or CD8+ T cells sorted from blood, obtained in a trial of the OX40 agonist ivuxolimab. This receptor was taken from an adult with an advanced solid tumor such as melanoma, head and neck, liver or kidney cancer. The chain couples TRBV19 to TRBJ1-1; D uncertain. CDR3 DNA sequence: TGTGCCAGTAGTATTTTCGGCGGATTGAACACTGAAGCTTTCTTT. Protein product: CASSIFGGLNTEAFF.